The 21 T cell receptor beta chains below all came from one sample that was sequenced in a study of T cell responses to AZD1222 COVID-19 vaccine. The assay was immunoSEQ multiplex PCR, and TCRdb's table has in-frame clones only and misses some. There are 100,000 to 150,000 clones in the sample; 90% occur only once, and roughly 4.4% lies in the top ten. The material sequenced was peripheral blood, taken on day 0 of MenACWY control vaccination. Every receptor here comes from an adult in good health.

The chain recombines TRBV3-1 (or the pseudogene TRBV3-2) with TRBJ2-1, with 8 positions matching TRBD1. This CDR3 region has 15 residues. The V gene end was trimmed by 5 bases and the J gene end by 3 bases; junction bases not matched to a gene: 6. Per germline, CDR1 LGHDT and CDR2 YNNKEL (reference sequence). Here the CDR3 reads CASSTDRGLYNEQFF. In DNA, the CDR3 is TGTGCCAGCAGCACAGACAGGGGCCTCTACAATGAGCAGTTCTTC.

The V and J genes are TRBV28 and TRBJ2-3, with 7 positions matching TRBD2. The CDR3 covers 16 residues. Germline V gene lookup returns CDR1 MDHEN and CDR2 SYDVKM. With V trimmed by 0 bases and J by 0 bases, 3 bases remained unmatched. In DNA, the CDR3 is TGTGCCAGCAGTTTATGGAGTAGCGGGAGCACAGATACGCAGTATTTT. The encoded protein is CASSLWSSGSTDTQYF. Supplemented by reference TRBV28 and TRBJ2-3, the full variable domain reads DVKVTQSSRYLVKRTGEKVFLECVQDMDHENMFWYRQDPGLGLRLIYFSYDVKMKEKGDIPEGYSVSREKKERFSLILESASTNQTSMYLCASSLWSSGSTDTQYFGPGTRLTVL.

This clone was seen only once. Sequence at one end of the junction differs from germline and may be a read error. The chain employs TRBV4-2 and TRBJ1-2; 8 nucleotides agree with TRBD1. Germline V CDR1 and CDR2: LGHNA, YNFKEQ. The CDR3 runs to 16 residues. This chain's CDR3 is CASSQDLSQGDYVYTF. The CDR3 DNA follows: TGTGCCAGCAGCCAAGACTTATCACAGGGGGATTATGTCTACACCTTC.

The chain links TRBV11-2 to TRBJ1-2, with D possibly matching TRBD1 (5 bases). V lost 5 bases, J lost 4 bases, and 11 bases lay in between. Germline-derived CDR1 and CDR2 are SGHAT and FQNNGV. The CDR3 spans 13 residues. CDR3 nucleotides: TGTGCCAGCAGCCCAACCGACAGCTATGGCTACACCTTC. Protein product: CASSPTDSYGYTF.

This chain uses TRBV3-1 (or the pseudogene TRBV3-2) with TRBJ1-1; D gene unclear. The ends were cut back, 4 bases at V and 1 base at J, with 7 bases in the middle. There are 13 residues in the CDR3. Germline CDR1 is LGHDT and CDR2 is YNNKEL (reference sequence). The CDR3 reads CASSPHPNTEAFF. The CDR3 nucleotides are TGTGCCAGCAGCCCACACCCGAACACTGAAGCTTTCTTT.

The chain combines TRBV29-1 with TRBJ2-1, with TRBD2 matching over 7 bases. The germline gives CDR1 SQVTM, CDR2 ANQGSEA. The CDR3 consists of 14 residues. The J segment lost 3 bases and the V segment lost 4 bases, leaving 6 bases of the junction unmatched. The CDR3 protein is CSVGGGAHYNEQFF. CDR3 DNA: TGCAGCGTTGGGGGAGGGGCGCACTACAATGAGCAGTTCTTC.

The rearrangement links TRBV7-9 to TRBJ2-1; D remains ambiguous. The CDR3 covers 14 residues. Per germline, CDR1 SEHNR and CDR2 FQNEAQ (reference sequence). Trimming took 3 bases from V and 7 from J, leaving 13 bases between them. The CDR3 loop is CASSFSALVNEQFF. The CDR3 DNA reads as TGTGCCAGCAGCTTCTCGGCCCTAGTTAATGAGCAGTTCTTC.

This clone came up once. V is TRBV5-4 and J is TRBJ2-3; D is undetermined. Germline CDR1 and CDR2: SGHNT and YYREEE (reference sequence). Trimming removed 0 bases at V and 6 bases at J, with 14 bases between. The CDR3 extends over 15 amino acids. In DNA, the CDR3 is TGTGCCAGCAGCTTGGTGGGATTAAGGGTCGATACGCAGTATTTT. Translated: CASSLVGLRVDTQYF.

This clone was observed once. The chain combines TRBV12-5 with TRBJ2-7, with TRBD1 matching 7 bases. J lost 2 bases, V lost 3 bases, and 7 bases had no gene match. The germline V gene encodes CDR1 LGHNT and CDR2 FRNRAP. This CDR3 comprises 15 residues. Here the CDR3 DNA reads TGTGCTAGTGGTTTTAGACAGACAGGGCCCTACGAGCAGTACGTC. It yields the protein CASGFRQTGPYEQYV.

The V gene is TRBV19, the J gene TRBJ1-2, with TRBD1 matching over 8 bases. Germline lookup yields CDR1 LNHDA and CDR2 SQIVND (reference sequence). This CDR3 region has 15 residues. The V segment lost 6 bases and the J segment 0 bases; nucleotides outside the gene matches: 6. CDR3 sequence: CASSRDRPTNYGYTF. The CDR3 DNA sequence: TGTGCCAGTAGCCGGGACAGGCCTACTAACTATGGCTACACCTTC.

This clone has more than one count but fewer than ten. The rearrangement joins TRBV4-3 to TRBJ2-3, with D possibly TRBD2 on 5 matching bases. Looked up from germline, CDR1 is LGHNA and CDR2 is YSLEER. This CDR3 is built from 16 residues. V dropped 2 bases and J dropped 5 bases, with 17 bases sitting between them. The CDR3 DNA reads TGCGCCAGCAGCCAAACCGGGATGGCGAATAAAGATACGCAGTATTTT. It encodes CASSQTGMANKDTQYF.

This rearrangement joins TRBV28 to TRBJ2-3; 10 positions match TRBD2. The CDR3 covers 15 residues. The junction had 11 bases not matched to a gene; V was cut back by 6 bases and J by 8 bases. Germline V lookup: CDR1 MDHEN, CDR2 SYDVKM. Here the CDR3 reads CASSYISPSGGTQYF. DNA for the CDR3: TGTGCCAGCAGCTATATCTCTCCTAGCGGGGGTACGCAGTATTTT. Using reference TRBV28 and TRBJ2-3 for the parts outside the CDR3, the full variable domain is DVKVTQSSRYLVKRTGEKVFLECVQDMDHENMFWYRQDPGLGLRLIYFSYDVKMKEKGDIPEGYSVSREKKERFSLILESASTNQTSMYLCASSYISPSGGTQYFGPGTRLTVL.

The J gene is TRBJ2-1, the V gene TRBV2; 10 positions agree with TRBD2. V gave up 6 bases and J gave up 5 bases; unmatched junction bases: 7. The CDR3 covers 15 residues. CDR1 is SNHLY and CDR2 is FYNNEI in the germline V gene. CDR3 sequence (DNA): TGTGCCAGCAGCCTTCTAGCGGGAGATAACAATGAGCAGTTCTTC. Protein product: CASSLLAGDNNEQFF. The entire variable domain, with the rest obtained from reference TRBV2 and TRBJ2-1, is as follows: EPEVTQTPSHQVTQMGQEVILRCVPISNHLYFYWYRQILGQKVEFLVSFYNNEISEKSEIFDDQFSVERPDGSNFTLKIRSTKLEDSAMYFCASSLLAGDNNEQFFGPGTRLTVL.

The V call is TRBV19, the J call TRBJ2-4, with unresolved D. The CDR3 sequence is 15 residues long. The germline V gene encodes CDR1 LNHDA and CDR2 SQIVND (reference sequence). The V end was cut by 6 bases, the J end by 2 bases, with 14 bases between. The CDR3 is CASSPVGWTKNIQYF. The DNA for the CDR3 is TGTGCCAGTAGCCCTGTAGGATGGACCAAAAACATTCAGTACTTC.

The J gene is TRBJ2-3, the V gene TRBV27; the match to TRBD2 covers 10 bases. The ends lost 2 bases at V and 9 bases at J; junction bases unmatched: 14. The germline V gene has CDR1 MNHEY and CDR2 SMNVEV (reference sequence). The CDR3 contains 17 residues. Here the CDR3 reads CASSLASGGVGGLTQYF. The CDR3 coding sequence is TGTGCCAGCAGTTTAGCAAGCGGGGGGGTCGGTGGATTGACGCAGTATTTT.

V and J are TRBV3-1 (or the pseudogene TRBV3-2) and TRBJ2-4, with D perhaps matching TRBD1 (5 bases). Germline V gene data show CDR1 as LGHDT and CDR2 as YNNKEL (reference sequence). This CDR3 is 14 amino acids long. V gave up 4 bases and J gave up 1 base, with 8 bases separating them. This chain's CDR3 is CASSLRQAKNIQYF. CDR3 DNA sequence: TGTGCCAGCAGCCTACGACAGGCCAAAAACATTCAGTACTTC.

The V gene is TRBV28, the J gene TRBJ2-2; tentatively, D is TRBD1 (5 bases). From germline, CDR1 is MDHEN and CDR2 SYDVKM. This CDR3 is built from 13 residues. With 11 bases removed from V and 2 bases from J, the gap between germline ends came to 12 bases. CDR3 sequence reads: CALRRGNTGELFF. In nucleotides, the CDR3 is TGTGCCCTAAGAAGGGGTAACACCGGGGAGCTGTTTTTT.

CDR3 in DNA: TGTGCCAGCAGCCGGGAGGAGTACTATGGCTACACCTTC. It translates to CASSREEYYGYTF. This rearrangement joins TRBV6-6 to TRBJ1-2; D is uncertain. The V gene lost 6 bases and the J gene lost 3 bases, with 11 bases spanning the gap. Germline CDR1 is MNHNY and CDR2 is SVGAGI (reference sequence). This CDR3 is 13 amino acids long.

The chain uses TRBV15 and TRBJ2-1; weak D call: TRBD1 (6 bases). In germline, CDR1 is LNHNV, CDR2 YYDKDF (reference sequence). CDR3 size: 17 residues. V lost 1 base and J lost 7, with 20 bases in between. This CDR3 is CATSRGRVGAAMNEQFF. For the CDR3, the DNA is TGTGCCACCAGCAGAGGCCGAGTGGGGGCCGCGATGAATGAGCAGTTCTTC. Full variable domain (missing parts from reference TRBV15 and TRBJ2-1): DAMVIQNPRYQVTQFGKPVTLSCSQTLNHNVMYWYQQKSSQAPKLLFHYYDKDFNNEADTPDNFQSRRPNTSFCFLDIRSPGLGDTAMYLCATSRGRVGAAMNEQFFGPGTRLTVL.

In DNA form, the CDR3 reads TGTGCCACCAGTGATGGTCAGGGGGGGAAGGAAAAACTGTTTTTT. This sequence encodes CATSDGQGGKEKLFF. This chain links TRBV24-1 with TRBJ1-4; 7 bases align to TRBD1. The CDR3 is 15 amino acids. Germline CDR1 and CDR2: KGHDR and SFDVKD. V lost 3 bases and J lost 8; bases outside the gene matches: 8.

The CDR3 DNA is TGTGCCAGCTCACCTCAACGGGCAGGAGATACGAACACTGAAGCTTTCTTT. Translated, it gives CASSPQRAGDTNTEAFF. The rearrangement links TRBV18 to TRBJ1-1, with D hard to call. The CDR3 totals 17 residues. Germline V gene lookup returns CDR1 KGHSH and CDR2 LQKENI. V dropped 3 bases and J dropped 1 base, with 18 bases sitting between them. Full variable domain (remainder filled in from reference TRBV18 and TRBJ1-1): NAGVMQNPRHLVRRRGQEARLRCSPMKGHSHVYWYRQLPEEGLKFMVYLQKENIIDESGMPKERFSAEFPKEGPSILRIQQVVRGDSAAYFCASSPQRAGDTNTEAFFGQGTRLTVV.